This T cell receptor beta chain was identified during a study of vaccination effects on CD4 cells after COVID-19. On the study more broadly: BNT162b2 vaccine or mRNA-1273 vaccine was given to participants in two doses.

The CDR3 spans 14 residues. Germline loops: CDR1 SGDLS, CDR2 YYNGEE. V was trimmed by 1 base and J by 0 bases, leaving 5 bases between them. Profiled with immunoSEQ multiplex PCR; TCRdb holds only in-frame clones, not every one. The top ten hold about 10% of the sample, which has around 79,000 clones, around 79% seen once. Peptide-pool stimulation followed by sequencing identified expanded antigen-specific CD4+ clonotypes in the ViraFEST assay. Culture proceeded for about ten days, and CD4+ T cells were then isolated. Vaccinated recipients, who were negative for nucleocapsid antibodies, had no history of SARS-CoV-2 infection. Half the medium was swapped for IL-2 medium on days 3 and 7. Broader study findings: Early post-infection timepoints were missing from the study, which also had few convalescent patients. After vaccination of healthy people, only 1 of 255 vaccine-induced clones cross-reacted with common cold coronaviruses.

Turning to this clone: Its antigen remains unidentified.

Sequencing used CD4+ T cells from PBMCs cultured with SARS-CoV-2 spike peptides, obtained before COVID-19 vaccination. This receptor was taken from a human donor who received a COVID-19 vaccine. The rearrangement uses TRBV9 and TRBJ1-3; D is undetermined. CDR3 amino acids: CASSVQHSGNTIYF. The CDR3 nucleotides are TGTGCCAGCAGCGTACAGCACTCTGGAAACACCATATATTTT.